This entry lists 16 T cell receptor beta chains sequenced from one sample in a study of OX40 agonist ivuxolimab in advanced cancers. Clones were sequenced by immunoSEQ multiplex PCR, and TCRdb holds only the in-frame ones, with some missing. Of tens of thousands of clones listed, 88% are singletons. This sample comprised CD4+ or CD8+ T cells sorted from blood, obtained in a trial of the OX40 agonist ivuxolimab. Source of these receptors: an adult with an advanced solid tumor such as melanoma, head and neck, liver or kidney cancer.

This chain links TRBV6-1 with TRBJ2-2; D not certain. Germline V gene data show CDR1 as MNHNS and CDR2 as SASEGT. The CDR3 totals 11 residues. V shed 10 bases and J shed 8 bases, with 11 bases lying between them. DNA of the CDR3: TGTGCCACTAATTCCCTTGGGGAGCTGTTTTTT. Protein product: CATNSLGELFF.

In this sample, this clone turned up a few times. This sequence joins TRBV4-3 and TRBJ2-2, with 8 bases matching TRBD2. The trim removed 1 base at V and 2 bases at J, leaving 3 bases unmatched. Germline V gives CDR1 LGHNA, CDR2 YSLEER. CDR3 length equals 16 residues. The CDR3 DNA reads as TGCGCCAGCAGCCAAGCGGGGGGGGCTAACACCGGGGAGCTGTTTTTT. It is translated as CASSQAGGANTGELFF.

As for this clone: At one boundary the junction diverges from the germline segment, which might be a read error. The rearrangement joins TRBV7-9 to TRBJ2-1, with 8 positions matching TRBD2. This CDR3 comprises 16 residues. Germline V gives CDR1 SEHNR, CDR2 FQNEAQ (reference sequence). The CDR3 bases are TGTGCCAGCAACTTACCCCAAAGCGGGGGAGGAAATGAGCAGTTCTTC. As protein: CASNLPQSGGGNEQFF.

This clone has only one observation. Here the CDR3 DNA reads TGTGCTAGTGGTTTGGACCGGACAGGGAAGAATGAGCAGTTCTTC. Translation: CASGLDRTGKNEQFF. The chain recombines TRBV12-5 with TRBJ2-1, with 8 bases that match TRBD1. Germline assignment: CDR1 LGHNT and CDR2 FRNRAP. With 1 base clipped from V and 7 bases from J, the junction kept 6 bases outside the gene matches. The CDR3 spans 15 residues.

This chain joins TRBV6-5 and TRBJ1-6; weak D call: TRBD1 (6 bases). Between the trimmed V and J ends, which lost 4 bases and 8 bases, there was a span of 12 bases. CDR1 MNHEY and CDR2 SVGAGI come from the germline V gene. The CDR3 has 14 residues. CDR3 loop: CASSWRGSDSPLHF. CDR3 nucleotides: TGTGCCAGCAGTTGGAGGGGGTCGGATTCACCCCTCCACTTT.

The chain is built from TRBV11-2 and TRBJ2-7, with D perhaps matching TRBD1 or TRBD2 (5 bases each). Germline CDR1 SGHAT, CDR2 FQNNGV. This CDR3 has 15 amino acids. The V gene lost 6 bases and the J gene lost 3 bases, with 18 bases spanning the gap. CDR3 region: CASRHKGSGYYEQYF. The CDR3 DNA follows: TGTGCCAGCAGGCATAAGGGGAGTGGGTACTACGAGCAGTACTTC.

The chain joins TRBV28 to TRBJ2-2; 8 nucleotides agree with TRBD1. The germline gives CDR1 MDHEN, CDR2 SYDVKM. V shed 4 bases and J 0 bases; nucleotides not matched to a gene: 10. This CDR3 comprises 18 residues. In DNA, the CDR3 is TGTGCCAGCAGTTCCACTTCGACAGGGGCGACGAACACCGGGGAGCTGTTTTTT. Amino acids: CASSSTSTGATNTGELFF.

The CDR3 coding sequence is TGTGCCTGGAGTGGACTAGCGGGGGCGGGAGATACGCAGTATTTT. It specifies CAWSGLAGAGDTQYF. V gene TRBV30 combines with J gene TRBJ2-3; 12 bases map to TRBD2. V gave up 1 base and J gave up 5 bases; unmatched junction bases: 4. The CDR3 contains 15 residues. Germline values: CDR1 GTSNPN, CDR2 SVGIG (reference sequence).

The genes are TRBV18 and TRBJ1-1, with TRBD1 as a possible D gene (6 bases). Deletions cut 3 bases from V and 0 bases from J, with 17 bases between. CDR1 and CDR2 from the germline V gene are KGHSH and LQKENI. This CDR3 spans 17 amino acids. The CDR3 protein is CASSPWDTTFMNTEAFF. As DNA, the CDR3 is TGTGCCAGCTCACCGTGGGACACCACGTTCATGAACACTGAAGCTTTCTTT.

The rearrangement uses TRBV9 and TRBJ2-1; 10 bases align to TRBD2. Germline V gene data show CDR1 as SGDLS and CDR2 as YYNGEE. This CDR3 is 14 amino acids long. Unmatched junction bases numbered 0, after V lost 2 bases and J lost 4 bases. CDR3 DNA: TGTGCCAGCAGCGTTAGCGGGGGGTACAATGAGCAGTTCTTC. Translation: CASSVSGGYNEQFF. Filled out from reference TRBV9 and TRBJ2-1, the complete variable domain reads DSGVTQTPKHLITATGQRVTLRCSPRSGDLSVYWYQQSLDQGLQFLIQYYNGEERAKGNILERFSAQQFPDLHSELNLSSLELGDSALYFCASSVSGGYNEQFFGPGTRLTVL.

The chain is built from TRBV29-1 and TRBJ1-1; D unclear. V dropped 0 bases and J dropped 6 bases, with 11 bases sitting between them. Germline lookup yields CDR1 SQVTM and CDR2 ANQGSEA. The length of the CDR3 is 13 residues. The CDR3 DNA follows: TGCAGCGTTGAAGATCTGCGGGCGGCTGAAGCTTTCTTT. Translating it yields CSVEDLRAAEAFF. Using reference TRBV29-1 and TRBJ1-1 for the parts outside the CDR3, the full variable domain is SAVISQKPSRDICQRGTSLTIQCQVDSQVTMMFWYRQQPGQSLTLIATANQGSEATYESGFVIDKFPISRPNLTFSTLTVSNMSPEDSSIYLCSVEDLRAAEAFFGQGTRLTVV.

This clone was seen once. V gene TRBV28 combines with J gene TRBJ1-5; D is undetermined. The V end was cut by 3 bases, the J end by 6 bases, with 12 bases between. Per germline, CDR1 MDHEN and CDR2 SYDVKM. There are 14 residues in the CDR3. The DNA for the CDR3 is TGTGCCAGCAGTTTTGGAGGCTCGGGTCAGCCCCAGCATTTT. Protein sequence: CASSFGGSGQPQHF.

In this sample, this clone turned up once. The chain recombines TRBV7-6 with TRBJ1-2; D call uncertain. Trimming shortened V by 5 bases and J by 4 bases, and 5 bases separated the two germline ends. Per the germline V gene, CDR1 is SGHVS and CDR2 is FNYEAQ. This CDR3 region has 11 residues. The CDR3 spells CASSPIYGYTF. CDR3 DNA: TGTGCCAGCAGCCCCATCTATGGCTACACCTTC.

Here the CDR3 DNA reads TGCGCCAGCAGCCAAGCGGGACACTACACTGAAGCTTTCTTT. Its translation: CASSQAGHYTEAFF. The chain combines TRBV4-3 with TRBJ1-1; D is perhaps TRBD1 (6 bases). The length of the CDR3 is 14 residues. V gave up 1 base and J gave up 3 bases, with 9 bases separating them. Germline CDR1 reads LGHNA; CDR2 reads YSLEER.

J is TRBJ1-6 and V is TRBV6-5, with a tentative D call TRBD1 (5 bases). V was trimmed by 7 bases and J by 6 bases, leaving 13 bases between them. The germline CDR1 and CDR2 sequences are MNHEY and SVGAGI. CDR3 length: 14 amino acids. CDR3 amino acids: CASNEETANSPLHF. The CDR3 DNA follows: TGTGCCAGCAACGAAGAGACAGCTAATTCACCCCTCCACTTT.

The CDR3 sequence is CASSVNENSPLHF. CDR3 nucleotide sequence: TGTGCCAGCAGTGTTAACGAGAATTCACCCCTCCACTTT. The chain couples TRBV6-6 to TRBJ1-6; D not resolved. Between the trimmed V and J ends, which lost 5 bases and 7 bases, there was a span of 9 bases. The germline gives CDR1 MNHNY, CDR2 SVGAGI (reference sequence). This CDR3 is built from 13 residues.